What follows are 26 T cell receptor beta chains derived from one specimen sequenced in a study of human T cells and chemical hapten exposure. MiXCR, run by TCRdb on the RACE reads, gives a single entry per CDR3 protein. The sample yields about 130,000 distinct CDR3 sequences, approximately 9.5% seen once. The time point was: healthy volunteer bleed at 2 weeks. Total RNA was extracted from unfractionated whole blood. The source material was whole blood. These receptors originate from a male donor in good health. Some clones in this sample may be carry-over from other donors' samples.

This clonotype was seen a handful of times. This CDR3 reads CASSSDRGPQHF. The CDR3 nucleotides read TGTGCCAGCAGCTCGGACAGGGGACCCCAGCATTTT. J is TRBJ1-5 and V is TRBV5-6; 9 bases map to TRBD1. This CDR3 has 12 amino acids. Germline CDR1 is SGHDT and CDR2 is YYEEEE. V trimming: 3 bases; J trimming: 10 bases; junction bases outside the gene matches: 2.

This clonotype has only a few counts. This sequence joins TRBV11-2 and TRBJ1-1; 7 bases map to TRBD1. The CDR3 contains 13 residues. V lost 3 bases to trimming and J lost 5 bases; unmatched junction nucleotides: 3. Germline V gives CDR1 SGHAT, CDR2 FQNNGV. CDR3 amino acids: CASSLMGQTEAFF. The DNA for the CDR3 is TGTGCCAGCAGCTTGATGGGACAGACTGAAGCTTTCTTT.

In this sample, this clonotype turned up a few times. The rearrangement uses TRBV7-9 and TRBJ2-3, with 9 nucleotides matching TRBD2. V dropped 5 bases and J dropped 4; count of bases not matched to a gene: 4. CDR1 is SEHNR, CDR2 FQNEAQ, per germline (reference sequence). CDR3 length: 14 residues. DNA of the CDR3: TGTGCCAGCAGCCCTAGACTAGCGGCAGATACGCAGTATTTT. It codes for CASSPRLAADTQYF.

The chain carries TRBV6-1 and TRBJ2-5; 11 bases map to TRBD2. The CDR3 length is 18 residues. Germline V gives CDR1 MNHNS, CDR2 SASEGT. With V trimmed by 3 bases and J by 5 bases, 14 bases remained unmatched. In DNA, the CDR3 is TGTGCCAGCAGTGAGATGACTAGCGGGACACTCGATGAGGAGACCCAGTACTTC. It encodes CASSEMTSGTLDEETQYF.

This rearrangement joins TRBV5-4 to TRBJ2-1, with D maybe TRBD2 (5 bases). Trimming removed 0 bases at V and 8 bases at J, with 9 bases between. The V gene's germline CDR1 is SGHNT and CDR2 YYREEE (reference sequence). This CDR3 comprises 13 residues. CDR3 DNA: TGTGCCAGCAGCTTGGGGGAGAGGGATGAGCAGTTCTTC. Translated: CASSLGERDEQFF.

There are many counts of this clonotype. This sequence joins TRBV29-1 and TRBJ2-1; 16 bases map to TRBD2. Unmatched junction bases numbered 1, after V lost 0 bases and J lost 8 bases. The V gene's germline CDR1 is SQVTM and CDR2 ANQGSEA. The CDR3 totals 15 residues. The CDR3 is CSVEDGTSGGDEQFF. The CDR3 nucleotides are TGCAGCGTTGAAGACGGGACTAGCGGGGGGGATGAGCAGTTCTTC.

This clonotype was seen a few times. This sequence joins TRBV6-5 and TRBJ2-2; D is possibly TRBD1 (5 bases). The CDR3 totals 14 residues. The V end lost 5 bases, the J end lost 1 base, and 8 bases lay between the germline ends. The V gene's germline CDR1 is MNHEY and CDR2 SVGAGI. Here the CDR3 reads CASSRGQNTGELFF. The CDR3 DNA follows: TGTGCCAGCAGTCGCGGACAGAACACCGGGGAGCTGTTTTTT.

This clonotype was seen only a few times. V gene TRBV4-3 combines with J gene TRBJ2-7; TRBD1 might be the D (6 bases). Germline assignment: CDR1 LGHNA and CDR2 YSLEER. V gave up 1 base and J gave up 3 bases, with 13 bases separating them. The CDR3 length is 15 residues. CDR3: CASSQALSDSYEQYF. The CDR3 DNA sequence: TGCGCCAGCAGCCAAGCCTTATCGGACAGCTACGAGCAGTACTTC.

This clonotype has ten or more counts. This chain uses TRBV27 with TRBJ2-3; D is ambiguous. Trimming cost V 5 bases and J 4 bases, with 10 bases left between them. Germline CDR1 reads MNHEY; CDR2 reads SMNVEV (reference sequence). The CDR3 is 13 residues long. The CDR3 sequence: CASSPWPPDTQYF. As DNA, the CDR3 is TGTGCCAGCAGTCCGTGGCCGCCAGATACGCAGTATTTT.

Ten or more counts support this clonotype. The chain recombines TRBV5-6 with TRBJ2-7, with D perhaps matching TRBD2 (5 bases). Germline V gene sequence: CDR1 SGHDT, CDR2 YYEEEE. This CDR3 is built from 13 residues. V lost 1 base, J lost 5 bases, and 10 bases lay in between. The CDR3 DNA reads as TGTGCCAGCAGCTTGCCAGGCGGGCACGAGCAGTACTTC. Encoded protein: CASSLPGGHEQYF. The full variable domain, its missing parts supplied by reference TRBV5-6 and TRBJ2-7, is DAGVTQSPTHLIKTRGQQVTLRCSPKSGHDTVSWYQQALGQGPQFIFQYYEEEERQRGNFPDRFSGHQFPNYSSELNVNALLLGDSALYLCASSLPGGHEQYFGPGTRLTVT.

The CDR3 spells CAISESKDSYEQYF. DNA for the CDR3: TGTGCCATCAGTGAGTCGAAGGACAGCTACGAGCAGTACTTC. The J gene is TRBJ2-7, the V gene TRBV10-3; D may be TRBD1 (6 bases). The germline CDR1 and CDR2 sequences are ENHRY and SYGVKD. This CDR3 region has 14 residues. The V and J ends lost 0 bases and 3 bases respectively, with 9 bases between them.

The table lists this clonotype with many counts. This chain joins TRBV12-3 or TRBV12-4 and TRBJ1-5; no clear D gene. The V and J ends lost 3 bases and 6 bases respectively, with 12 bases between them. The CDR3 covers 14 residues. CDR3 nucleotides: TGTGCCAGCAGTTTGGGGTTTGAGAGTCAGCCCCAGCATTTT. It translates to CASSLGFESQPQHF.

This chain links TRBV29-1 with TRBJ2-5; D is unclear. V was clipped by 6 bases and J by 1 base, with 6 bases between them. The germline CDR1 and CDR2 sequences are SQVTM and ANQGSEA. This CDR3 is 11 amino acids long. CDR3 region: CSVLAQETQYF. The CDR3 DNA is TGCAGCGTCTTAGCCCAAGAGACCCAGTACTTC.

In this sample, this clonotype turned up a few times. The V gene is TRBV10-3, the J gene TRBJ2-1, with a weak D call TRBD1 (6 bases). V lost 0 bases and J lost 6, with 15 bases in between. Germline V lookup: CDR1 ENHRY, CDR2 SYGVKD. The CDR3 length is 16 residues. The CDR3 is CAISESYRERGNEQFF. The CDR3 nucleotides read TGTGCCATCAGTGAGTCTTACAGGGAAAGGGGCAATGAGCAGTTCTTC.

There are many counts of this clonotype. The chain is built from TRBV12-3 or TRBV12-4 and TRBJ1-5; unclear D gene. The CDR3 runs to 15 residues. V shed 1 base and J shed 3 bases, with 10 bases lying between them. CDR3: CASSLGVDPNQPQHF. The CDR3 bases are TGTGCCAGCAGTTTAGGGGTGGACCCCAATCAGCCCCAGCATTTT.

This clonotype was counted between two and nine times. This chain connects TRBV12-3 or TRBV12-4 to TRBJ2-5; 7 bases agree with TRBD2. After removal of 5 bases from V and 4 bases from J, the junction contained 13 bases not matched to a gene. The CDR3 is made up of 16 amino acids. The CDR3 protein is CASSPPRAGEGETQYF. In DNA form, the CDR3 reads TGTGCCAGCAGTCCCCCCCGCGCGGGAGAGGGAGAGACCCAGTACTTC.

This sequence joins TRBV12-3 or TRBV12-4 and TRBJ2-1, with 7 bases identical to TRBD1. CDR3 length equals 15 residues. The trim removed 6 bases at V and 2 bases at J, leaving 7 bases unmatched. Here the CDR3 reads CASRSKGAAYNEQFF. The CDR3 region has the DNA TGTGCCAGCAGGTCAAAGGGGGCCGCCTACAATGAGCAGTTCTTC.

In its sample, this clonotype was seen many times. The chain recombines TRBV6-4 with TRBJ2-2; D uncertain. CDR1 and CDR2 from the germline V gene are MRHNA and SNTAGT. The V and J ends lost 0 bases and 4 bases respectively, with 3 bases between them. The CDR3 extends over 13 amino acids. Here the CDR3 reads CASSDSTTGELFF. The DNA for the CDR3 is TGTGCCAGCAGTGACTCGACCACCGGGGAGCTGTTTTTT.

This clonotype was seen repeatedly, ten times or more. V is TRBV6-4 and J is TRBJ2-3; maybe TRBD2 (6 bases). The V end was cut by 3 bases, the J end by 4 bases, with 11 bases between. This CDR3 has 14 residues. Germline V gene data show CDR1 as MRHNA and CDR2 as SNTAGT. The CDR3 protein is CASSEGLAADTQYF. The CDR3 nucleotides are TGTGCCAGCAGTGAGGGATTAGCGGCAGATACGCAGTATTTT.

The chain joins TRBV12-3 or TRBV12-4 to TRBJ1-5, with 9 nucleotides matching TRBD1. Trimming at V came to 5 bases and at J to 1 base, leaving 6 bases not matched to a gene. The CDR3 sequence is 16 residues long. The CDR3 loop reads CASSLTGTGSNQPQHF. The CDR3 DNA follows: TGTGCCAGCAGTCTGACTGGGACAGGGAGCAATCAGCCCCAGCATTTT.

This clonotype was detected only a few times. The chain is built from TRBV6-2 or TRBV6-3 and TRBJ2-3, with 10 nucleotides matching TRBD1. In germline, CDR1 is MNHEY, CDR2 SVGEGT. V shed 9 bases, J shed 5 bases, and the junction held 11 bases outside the gene matches. The CDR3 spans 15 residues. This chain's CDR3 is CASSTSGQGEDTQYF. DNA for the CDR3: TGTGCCAGTTCGACGTCAGGACAGGGGGAAGATACGCAGTATTTT.

There are a few counts of this clonotype. The J gene is TRBJ1-5, the V gene TRBV28; 7 bases map to TRBD1. Germline lookup yields CDR1 MDHEN and CDR2 SYDVKM. V shed 4 bases and J 13 bases; nucleotides not matched to a gene: 4. CDR3 length: 11 amino acids. The CDR3 sequence: CASSSDRAQHF. The CDR3 DNA is TGTGCCAGCAGTTCCGACAGGGCACAGCATTTT.

This clonotype was seen many times. CDR3 residues: CASSQVGVYGYTF. CDR3 nucleotides: TGTGCCAGCAGCCAAGTGGGTGTCTATGGCTACACCTTC. This sequence joins TRBV14 and TRBJ1-2; the D is unclear. V lost 1 base to trimming and J lost 4 bases, with 7 bases between them. Germline CDR1 reads SGHDN; CDR2 reads FVKESK. The CDR3 loop spans 13 amino acids.

This clonotype was seen many times. The CDR3 sequence is CASSPEENTEAFF. The CDR3 DNA reads as TGTGCCAGCAGTCCCGAGGAGAACACTGAAGCTTTCTTT. The rearrangement links TRBV6-4 to TRBJ1-1; D call uncertain. The CDR3 contains 13 residues. Trimming cost V 5 bases and J 1 base, with 8 bases left between them. Germline-derived CDR1 and CDR2 are MRHNA and SNTAGT.

This clonotype has a handful of counts. V usage is TRBV2 and J usage is TRBJ2-1; TRBD2 agrees at 14 bases. With 1 base clipped from V and 8 bases from J, the junction kept 10 bases outside the gene matches. This CDR3 has 18 amino acids. Germline CDR1 is SNHLY and CDR2 is FYNNEI. This CDR3 reads CASSEELPGLAGADEQFF. In nucleotides, the CDR3 is TGTGCCAGCAGTGAAGAGTTGCCGGGACTAGCGGGAGCGGATGAGCAGTTCTTC.

The CDR3 region is CSARRRDSFYQPQHF. CDR3 nucleotides: TGCAGTGCGAGGCGCCGGGACAGTTTCTATCAGCCCCAGCATTTT. The chain carries TRBV20-1 and TRBJ1-5, with 7 bases matching TRBD1. The CDR3 length is 15 residues. The ends lost 6 bases at V and 5 bases at J; junction bases unmatched: 13. Germline V gives CDR1 DFQATT, CDR2 SNEGSKA (reference sequence).